This entry lists 18 T cell receptor beta chains sequenced from one sample in a study of blood T cell repertoires in COVID-19. The method was immunoSEQ multiplex PCR; TCRdb's version includes in-frame clones alone and lacks a portion of them. This table holds 180,000 or so clones, about four fifths found once. The sequenced sample was PBMCs or T cells enriched from blood (not recorded which). The receptor source for this set is a man aged 50-59 years who had recovered from COVID-19.

A note on this clone: Within the sample, other DNA sequences also encode this same CDR3. The V call is TRBV28, the J call TRBJ1-5; the match to TRBD1 covers 7 bases. CDR1 and CDR2 (germline): MDHEN, SYDVKM. The CDR3 runs to 14 residues. V shed 3 bases, J shed 2 bases, and the junction held 1 base outside the gene matches. The CDR3 coding sequence is TGTGCCAGCAGTTTTGGGACAGGCAATCAGCCCCAGCATTTT. This sequence encodes CASSFGTGNQPQHF.

This clone turned up a few times. This rearrangement joins TRBV19 to TRBJ1-5; D possibly corresponds to TRBD1 (6 bases). This CDR3 region has 14 residues. Between the trimmed V and J ends, which lost 8 bases and 4 bases, there was a span of 15 bases. Germline V CDR1 and CDR2: LNHDA, SQIVND (reference sequence). The CDR3 DNA reads as TGTGCCAGTGTTCAGGGGTCTGGGAATCAGCCCCAGCATTTT. It specifies CASVQGSGNQPQHF.

This clone was seen a single time. This rearrangement joins TRBV19 to TRBJ2-4; possibly TRBD1 for D (6 bases). The CDR3 extends over 16 amino acids. CDR1 LNHDA and CDR2 SQIVND come from the germline V gene (reference sequence). V gave up 2 bases and J gave up 6 bases, with 17 bases separating them. In nucleotides, the CDR3 is TGTGCCAGTAGTATAAATCTACTGACAGGTACAAACATTCAGTACTTC. It yields the protein CASSINLLTGTNIQYF.

This chain connects TRBV18 to TRBJ2-7, with a possible D match to TRBD2 (5 bases). Germline V gene sequence: CDR1 KGHSH, CDR2 LQKENI. CDR3 length: 12 residues. Trimming left V 2 bases short and J 6 bases short, with 8 bases between. CDR3 in DNA: TGTGCCAGCTCACCAAGTCGGGGCGAGCAGTACTTC. Translated, it gives CASSPSRGEQYF.

The chain links TRBV7-9 to TRBJ2-7; 14 bases line up with TRBD2. J lost 5 bases, V lost 2 bases, and 2 bases had no gene match. The CDR3 has 15 residues. Germline V gene lookup returns CDR1 SEHNR and CDR2 FQNEAQ (reference sequence). The CDR3 reads CASSLLGLAGDEQYF. In DNA, the CDR3 is TGTGCCAGCAGCTTATTGGGACTAGCGGGAGACGAGCAGTACTTC.

CDR3 nucleotides: TGTGCCAGCAGTTATCAAGAGGCCGGGGAGCTGTTTTTT. This encodes CASSYQEAGELFF. The V call is TRBV6-6, the J call TRBJ2-2; the D is unclear. Deletions cut 3 bases from V and 6 bases from J, with 8 bases between. The CDR3 covers 13 residues. From germline, CDR1 is MNHNY and CDR2 SVGAGI (reference sequence).

The rearrangement links TRBV5-5 to TRBJ2-5; 8 positions match TRBD2. Germline CDR1 and CDR2: SGHKS and YYEKEE (reference sequence). The junction had 7 bases not matched to a gene; V was cut back by 4 bases and J by 5 bases. This CDR3 has 14 amino acids. The CDR3 DNA reads TGTGCCAGCAGCCCTACCGGGACTAGTGAGACCCAGTACTTC. Amino acid sequence: CASSPTGTSETQYF.

J is TRBJ2-3 and V is TRBV7-8; a possible D gene is TRBD1 (6 bases). Trimming removed 1 base at V and 2 bases at J, with 13 bases between. The CDR3 contains 16 residues. The germline V gene has CDR1 SGHVS and CDR2 FQNEAQ. CDR3 nucleotides: TGTGCCAGCAGCTTAGGTCCAGGGGCCTACACAGATACGCAGTATTTT. Its protein is CASSLGPGAYTDTQYF.

This clone has just a few counts. The chain uses TRBV28 and TRBJ1-1; D not certain. This CDR3 has 13 residues. CDR1 is MDHEN and CDR2 is SYDVKM in the germline V gene. Trimming pared 6 bases from V and 1 base from J, leaving 9 bases between. The CDR3 DNA sequence: TGTGCCAGCAGAGAGGGCTGGAACACTGAAGCTTTCTTT. Amino acids: CASREGWNTEAFF.

The J gene is TRBJ2-7, the V gene TRBV29-1; the D gene is possibly TRBD1 (6 bases). The CDR3 totals 14 residues. Germline V gene data show CDR1 as SQVTM and CDR2 as ANQGSEA. The V end was cut by 3 bases, the J end by 0 bases, with 12 bases between. The CDR3 here is CSVDPGDSSYEQYF. The CDR3 DNA follows: TGCAGCGTTGATCCAGGGGATAGCTCCTACGAGCAGTACTTC.

The chain carries TRBV9 and TRBJ2-7; D possibly corresponds to TRBD2 (6 bases). CDR1 and CDR2 from the germline V gene are SGDLS and YYNGEE. This CDR3 has 14 residues. V was clipped by 2 bases and J by 1 base, with 10 bases between them. The CDR3 DNA sequence: TGTGCCAGCAGCGTCGTAGCGGAATCCTACGAGCAGTACTTC. Residues: CASSVVAESYEQYF.

This sequence joins TRBV5-6 and TRBJ2-7, with a possible D match to TRBD1 (7 bases). The CDR3 has 14 amino acids. Deletions cut 2 bases from V and 3 bases from J, with 12 bases between. From germline, CDR1 is SGHDT and CDR2 YYEEEE. The CDR3 protein is CASSFQGGHYEQYF. DNA for the CDR3: TGTGCCAGCAGCTTCCAGGGGGGACACTACGAGCAGTACTTC. Full variable domain (rest looked up from reference TRBV5-6 and TRBJ2-7): DAGVTQSPTHLIKTRGQQVTLRCSPKSGHDTVSWYQQALGQGPQFIFQYYEEEERQRGNFPDRFSGHQFPNYSSELNVNALLLGDSALYLCASSFQGGHYEQYFGPGTRLTVT.

The chain is built from TRBV28 and TRBJ2-5, with TRBD2 matching over 8 bases. Germline lookup yields CDR1 MDHEN and CDR2 SYDVKM. Germline trimming cut 2 bases from V and 2 bases from J; bases unmatched to any gene: 16. CDR3 size: 19 residues. The CDR3 loop reads CASSLIGLVGTSIQETQYF. CDR3 nucleotides: TGTGCCAGCAGTTTAATCGGGTTGGTCGGGACTAGTATACAAGAGACCCAGTACTTC.

The rearrangement uses TRBV6-5 and TRBJ1-1, with a weak D call TRBD1 (6 bases). This CDR3 is 13 amino acids long. Germline-derived CDR1 and CDR2 are MNHEY and SVGAGI. Trimming pared 5 bases from V and 1 base from J, leaving 8 bases between. CDR3 bases: TGTGCCAGCAGTCCACAGGGGAACACTGAAGCTTTCTTT. Its protein is CASSPQGNTEAFF.

The chain employs TRBV5-1 and TRBJ1-1; tentatively, D is TRBD1 (5 bases). This CDR3 spans 13 amino acids. Germline values: CDR1 SGHRS, CDR2 YFSETQ. Trimming shortened V by 4 bases and J by 3 bases, and 10 bases separated the two germline ends. CDR3 bases: TGCGCCAGCAGCCCGACAGTGGACACTGAAGCTTTCTTT. Residues: CASSPTVDTEAFF. Full variable domain (remainder filled in from reference TRBV5-1 and TRBJ1-1): KAGVTQTPRYLIKTRGQQVTLSCSPISGHRSVSWYQQTPGQGLQFLFEYFSETQRNKGNFPGRFSGRQFSNSRSEMNVSTLELGDSALYLCASSPTVDTEAFFGQGTRLTVV.

The chain recombines TRBV11-2 with TRBJ2-1; D is undetermined. The CDR3 sequence is 11 residues long. V was shortened by 5 bases and J by 5 bases, with 4 bases between the two germline ends. The germline V gene has CDR1 SGHAT and CDR2 FQNNGV. The CDR3 sequence is CASSLNNEQFF. The DNA of the CDR3 is TGTGCCAGCAGCCTAAACAATGAGCAGTTCTTC.

This chain connects TRBV29-1 to TRBJ2-1; a weak D match, TRBD2 (6 bases). The CDR3 extends over 14 amino acids. In germline, CDR1 is SQVTM, CDR2 ANQGSEA. CDR3 amino acids: CSSYDGSSYNEQFF. Here the CDR3 DNA reads TGCAGTTCGTACGACGGGAGCTCCTACAATGAGCAGTTCTTC.

This chain uses TRBV5-1 with TRBJ2-1, with a possible D match to TRBD1 (6 bases). V shed 1 base and J shed 8 bases, with 13 bases lying between them. The CDR3 contains 14 residues. Germline assignment: CDR1 SGHRS and CDR2 YFSETQ. The CDR3 is CASSLTIKGDEQFF. CDR3 in DNA: TGCGCCAGCAGCTTGACAATTAAGGGGGATGAGCAGTTCTTC.